This T cell receptor beta chain is from a study of beta chain features in type 1 diabetes. Expressed TCRB transcripts were sequenced because the isolated RNA had all been reverse transcribed beforehand. Profiled with immunoSEQ multiplex PCR; TCRdb holds only in-frame clones, not every one. The table records roughly 610,000 clones, roughly 15% of them present only once. Study observations and caveats: Naive, central memory and Treg TCRB repertoires appeared more alike in patients than in healthy donors.

This CDR3 spans 12 amino acids. CDR1 is KGHSH, CDR2 LQKENI, per germline. Deletions cut 3 bases from V and 5 bases from J, with 6 bases between. It was one heparinised blood draw, averaging approximately 100 mL, that each donor gave. Worth noting for this clone: Its cognate antigen is unknown.

The sequence derives from a man younger than 35 in good health. What was sequenced was naive CD4+ T cells from blood. This chain joins TRBV18 and TRBJ2-3; D is uncertain. The DNA for the CDR3 is TGTGCCAGCTCACCCGCTGTAGATACGCAGTATTTT. It codes for CASSPAVDTQYF.